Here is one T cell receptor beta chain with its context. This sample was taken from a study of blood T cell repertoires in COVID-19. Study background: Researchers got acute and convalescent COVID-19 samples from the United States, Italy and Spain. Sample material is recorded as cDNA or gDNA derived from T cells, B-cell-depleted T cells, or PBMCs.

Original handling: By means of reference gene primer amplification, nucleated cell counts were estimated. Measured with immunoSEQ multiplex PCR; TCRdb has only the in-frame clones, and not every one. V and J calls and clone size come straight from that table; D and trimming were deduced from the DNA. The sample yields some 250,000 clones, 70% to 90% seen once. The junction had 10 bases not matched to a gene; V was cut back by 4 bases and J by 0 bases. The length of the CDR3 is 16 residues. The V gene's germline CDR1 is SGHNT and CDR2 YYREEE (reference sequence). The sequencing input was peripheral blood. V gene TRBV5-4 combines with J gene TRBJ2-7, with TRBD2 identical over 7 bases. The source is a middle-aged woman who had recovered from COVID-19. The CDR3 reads CASSHTAGRSSYEQYF. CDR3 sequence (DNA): TGTGCCAGCAGCCACACAGCGGGGAGGAGCTCCTACGAGCAGTACTTC.